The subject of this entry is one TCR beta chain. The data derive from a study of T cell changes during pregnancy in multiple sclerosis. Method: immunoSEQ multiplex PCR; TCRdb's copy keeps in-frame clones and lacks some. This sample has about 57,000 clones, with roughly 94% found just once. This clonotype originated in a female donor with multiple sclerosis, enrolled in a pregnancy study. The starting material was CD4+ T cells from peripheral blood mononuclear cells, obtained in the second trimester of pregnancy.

This chain's CDR3 is CASSSSGLADNEQFF. Written as DNA, the CDR3 is TGTGCCAGCAGCTCCTCGGGACTAGCTGACAATGAGCAGTTCTTC. The gene calls are TRBV7-3 and TRBJ2-1; 9 nucleotides align to TRBD2. Unmatched junction bases numbered 6, after V lost 4 bases and J lost 5 bases. Germline V CDR1 and CDR2: SGHTA, FQGTGA. The CDR3 has 15 residues.